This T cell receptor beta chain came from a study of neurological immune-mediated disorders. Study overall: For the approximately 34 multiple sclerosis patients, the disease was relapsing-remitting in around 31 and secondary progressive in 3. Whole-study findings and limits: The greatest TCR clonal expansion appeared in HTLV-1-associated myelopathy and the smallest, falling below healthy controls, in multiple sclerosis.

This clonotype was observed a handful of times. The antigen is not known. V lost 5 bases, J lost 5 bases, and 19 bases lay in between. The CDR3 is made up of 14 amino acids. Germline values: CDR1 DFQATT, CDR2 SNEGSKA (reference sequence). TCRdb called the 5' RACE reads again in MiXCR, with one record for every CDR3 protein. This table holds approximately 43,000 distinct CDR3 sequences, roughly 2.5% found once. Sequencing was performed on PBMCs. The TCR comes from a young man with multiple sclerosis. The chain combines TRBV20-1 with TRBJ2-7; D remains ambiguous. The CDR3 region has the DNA TGCAGTGCTTTGACTTTGGTAGATGCCAACGAGCAGTACTTC. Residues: CSALTLVDANEQYF.